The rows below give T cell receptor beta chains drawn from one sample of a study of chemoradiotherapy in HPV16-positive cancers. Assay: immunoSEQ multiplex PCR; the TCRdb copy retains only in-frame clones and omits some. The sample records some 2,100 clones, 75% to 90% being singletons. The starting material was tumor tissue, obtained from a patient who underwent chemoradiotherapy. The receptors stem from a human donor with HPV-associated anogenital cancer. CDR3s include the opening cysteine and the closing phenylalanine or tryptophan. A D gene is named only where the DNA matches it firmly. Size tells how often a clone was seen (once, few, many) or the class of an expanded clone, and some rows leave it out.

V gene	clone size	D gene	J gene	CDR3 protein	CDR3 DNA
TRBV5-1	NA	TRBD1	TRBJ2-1	CASSSGGKEQFF	TGCGCCAGCAGCTCAGGGGGCAAGGAGCAGTTCTTC
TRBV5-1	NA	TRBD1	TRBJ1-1	CASRTGAGNTEAFF	TGCGCCAGTCGGACAGGGGCGGGGAACACTGAAGCTTTCTTT
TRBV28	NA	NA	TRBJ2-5	CASSFPTLANTGRKETQYF	TGTGCCAGCAGTTTCCCTACTTTGGCTAATACAGGGCGTAAAGAGACCCAGTACTTC
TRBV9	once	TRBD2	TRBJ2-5	CASSVDPSGVQETQYF	TGTGCCAGCAGCGTAGACCCTAGCGGGGTCCAAGAGACCCAGTACTTC
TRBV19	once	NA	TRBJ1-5	CASSKEGVQPQHF	TGTGCCAGTAGTAAAGAGGGGGTTCAGCCCCAGCATTTT
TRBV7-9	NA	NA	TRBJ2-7	CASSLGSLVQFDEQYF	TGTGCCAGCAGCTTAGGTTCCCTTGTTCAGTTCGACGAGCAGTACTTC
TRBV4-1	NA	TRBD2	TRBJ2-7	CASSRSGGAYEQYF	TGCGCCAGCAGCCGTAGCGGGGGGGCCTACGAGCAGTACTTC
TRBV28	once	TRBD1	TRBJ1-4	CASSLNLGGRSTTNEKLFF	TGTGCCAGCAGTTTAAACTTAGGGGGCAGATCTACAACTAATGAAAAACTGTTTTTT
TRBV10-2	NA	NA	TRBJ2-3	CASSVLGSLHKGTDTQYF	TGCGCCAGCAGTGTTTTGGGTTCCCTCCATAAGGGTACAGATACGCAGTATTTT
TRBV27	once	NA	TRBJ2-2	CASKGRGGELFF	TGTGCCAGCAAGGGTAGGGGAGGGGAGCTGTTTTTT
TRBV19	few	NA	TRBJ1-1	CASSIGYGSYSMNTEAFF	TGTGCCAGTAGTATCGGTTATGGCAGCTATAGCATGAACACTGAAGCTTTCTTT
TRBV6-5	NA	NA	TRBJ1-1	CASCPTDLNTEAFF	TGTGCCAGCTGCCCGACAGACTTGAACACTGAAGCTTTCTTT
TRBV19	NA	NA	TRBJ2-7	CASSAERMGHYEQYF	TGTGCCAGTAGTGCCGAGCGGATGGGGCACTACGAGCAGTACTTC
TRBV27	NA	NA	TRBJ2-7	CASSLSEISYEQYF	TGTGCCAGCAGTTTATCGGAGATATCCTACGAGCAGTACTTC
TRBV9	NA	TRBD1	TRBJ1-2	CASSVASGTGYEDGYTF	TGTGCCAGCAGCGTAGCTTCCGGGACAGGGTACGAGGATGGCTACACCTTC
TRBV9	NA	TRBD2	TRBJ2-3	CASSVKLAGENTQYF	TGTGCCAGCAGCGTAAAACTAGCGGGGGAGAATACGCAGTATTTT
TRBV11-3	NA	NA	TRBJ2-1	CASTSWSNEQFF	TGTGCCAGCACGAGCTGGTCAAATGAGCAGTTCTTC
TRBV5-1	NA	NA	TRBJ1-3	CASSLGRPPLYF	TGCGCCAGCAGCTTGGGCAGGCCCCCTTTATATTTT
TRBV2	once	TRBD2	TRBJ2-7	CASSVGLASSYEQYF	TGTGCCAGCAGTGTGGGACTAGCCTCCTCCTACGAGCAGTACTTC